Below are 18 T cell receptor beta chains sequenced from a single sample in a study of cytomegalovirus exposure and HLA in healthy donors (dated by TCRdb to the late 2010s). Preparation of the library involved the immunoSEQ multiplex PCR assay. A mixture of 60 forward primers for TCR Vbeta segments and 13 reverse primers for TCR Jbeta segments was used in the multiplex PCR. TCRdb took over this immuneACCESS table, retaining in-frame rearrangements with V and J assigned. Such tables are incomplete; in checked studies, under half of the missing clones stem from an unresolved V gene, and the remainder is unexplained. The table of this sample itemizes 150,000 to 200,000 clones. Clones ranked in the top ten supply 0.7% to 1% of the sample. Sample: PBMCs. All receptors come from a woman between 18 and 29 years old in good health and CMV-seropositive.

The chain joins TRBV5-4 to TRBJ2-1, with TRBD2 matching 13 bases. Germline V gives CDR1 SGHNT, CDR2 YYREEE (reference sequence). This CDR3 is built from 17 residues. With 3 bases clipped from V and 2 bases from J, the junction kept 5 bases outside the gene matches. CDR3 bases: TGTGCCAGCAGCTCTCGGACTAGCGGGGGTACCTACAATGAGCAGTTCTTC. This sequence encodes CASSSRTSGGTYNEQFF.

The chain recombines TRBV4-1 with TRBJ1-4; 9 nucleotides align to TRBD1. Looked up from germline, CDR1 is MGHRA and CDR2 is YSYEKL. This CDR3 spans 15 amino acids. V gave up 4 bases and J gave up 7 bases; unmatched junction bases: 7. CDR3 in DNA: TGCGCCAGCAGCCTATTGGACAGGGGAGGTGAAAAACTGTTTTTT. Its protein product is CASSLLDRGGEKLFF.

The rearrangement links TRBV29-1 to TRBJ1-1; the D gene is possibly TRBD1 (6 bases). Trimming stripped 7 bases from V and 0 bases from J, with 9 bases between. Germline CDR1 SQVTM, CDR2 ANQGSEA. The CDR3 length is 12 residues. The CDR3 DNA sequence: TGCAGCGCCACAGGGATGAACACTGAAGCTTTCTTT. Residues: CSATGMNTEAFF. Full variable domain (missing parts from reference TRBV29-1 and TRBJ1-1): SAVISQKPSRDICQRGTSLTIQCQVDSQVTMMFWYRQQPGQSLTLIATANQGSEATYESGFVIDKFPISRPNLTFSTLTVSNMSPEDSSIYLCSATGMNTEAFFGQGTRLTVV.

CDR3 amino acids: CASSFPPGYFTDTQYF. CDR3 sequence (DNA): TGTGCCAGCAGTTTCCCCCCGGGATATTTCACAGATACGCAGTATTTT. The chain couples TRBV6-5 to TRBJ2-3; tentatively, D is TRBD2 (5 bases). Germline-derived CDR1 and CDR2 are MNHEY and SVGAGI. CDR3 length: 16 amino acids. V was cut by 4 bases and J by 2 bases, with 16 bases left in between.

V usage is TRBV28 and J usage is TRBJ1-5, with D hard to call. The length of the CDR3 is 12 residues. Germline values: CDR1 MDHEN, CDR2 SYDVKM. Trimming shortened V by 7 bases and J by 7 bases, and 11 bases separated the two germline ends. CDR3 nucleotides: TGTGCCAGCACCCCGACTGGGCAGCCCCAGCATTTT. This encodes CASTPTGQPQHF.

V is TRBV4-2 and J is TRBJ2-5; TRBD2 agrees at 10 bases. Germline-derived CDR1 and CDR2 are LGHNA and YNFKEQ. The J segment lost 4 bases and the V segment lost 1 base, leaving 6 bases of the junction unmatched. CDR3 length equals 16 residues. The CDR3 region is CASSQGAGGGPETQYF. Written as DNA, the CDR3 is TGTGCCAGCAGCCAAGGAGCGGGGGGGGGTCCAGAGACCCAGTACTTC.

Points on this clone: Other DNA sequences in the sample encode the same CDR3. This sequence joins TRBV5-1 and TRBJ1-2, with 9 bases lining up with TRBD1. This CDR3 contains 14 residues. Trimming removed 3 bases from V and 5 bases from J; junction bases left unmatched: 5. The germline CDR1 and CDR2 sequences are SGHRS and YFSETQ. Here the CDR3 reads CASSSDRGGYGYTF. As DNA, the CDR3 is TGCGCCAGCAGCTCGGACAGGGGAGGTTATGGCTACACCTTC.

V usage is TRBV10-3 and J usage is TRBJ2-1, with 7 bases identical to TRBD1. With V trimmed by 4 bases and J by 6 bases, 9 bases remained unmatched. The CDR3 is 15 amino acids. CDR1 and CDR2 from the germline V gene are ENHRY and SYGVKD. CDR3: CAISVGGSVVNEQFF. The CDR3 DNA follows: TGTGCCATCAGTGTAGGGGGCTCCGTGGTCAATGAGCAGTTCTTC.

The V gene is TRBV11-2, the J gene TRBJ1-1, with D hard to call. From germline, CDR1 is SGHAT and CDR2 FQNNGV. The CDR3 is 13 amino acids. The V end was cut by 2 bases, the J end by 0 bases, with 4 bases between. Written as DNA, the CDR3 is TGTGCCAGCAGCTTACATCTGAACACTGAAGCTTTCTTT. Its translation is CASSLHLNTEAFF.

The J gene is TRBJ1-1, the V gene TRBV5-1, with a tentative D call TRBD1 (6 bases). V was cut by 6 bases and J by 5 bases, with 11 bases left in between. The CDR3 is 12 residues long. Germline V gene data show CDR1 as SGHRS and CDR2 as YFSETQ. CDR3 residues: CASTYRDTEAFF. Written as DNA, the CDR3 is TGCGCCAGCACCTACAGGGATACTGAAGCTTTCTTT.

The chain carries TRBV9 and TRBJ2-7, with D perhaps TRBD2 (6 bases). The germline V gene has CDR1 SGDLS and CDR2 YYNGEE. Trimming took 7 bases from V and 1 from J, leaving 12 bases between them. The CDR3 loop spans 13 amino acids. The CDR3 sequence is CASQPGGSYEQYF. DNA of the CDR3: TGTGCCAGCCAACCTGGAGGGTCCTACGAGCAGTACTTC.

The chain is built from TRBV30 and TRBJ1-2, with D unresolved. The germline V gene has CDR1 GTSNPN and CDR2 SVGIG (reference sequence). Between the trimmed V and J ends, which lost 5 bases and 8 bases, there was a span of 9 bases. CDR3 length: 10 amino acids. DNA of the CDR3: TGTGCCTGGGGGCTGTCGGGCTACACCTTC. It codes for CAWGLSGYTF.

V and J are TRBV2 and TRBJ2-1, with TRBD2 identical over 12 bases. CDR1 is SNHLY and CDR2 is FYNNEI in the germline V gene. With 6 bases clipped from V and 9 bases from J, the junction kept 6 bases outside the gene matches. The CDR3 is 14 amino acids. DNA of the CDR3: TGTGCCAGCAGCGGACTAGCGGGACAGGGTGAGCAGTTCTTC. Its translation: CASSGLAGQGEQFF.

This sequence joins TRBV30 and TRBJ2-5; 7 positions agree with TRBD2. This CDR3 has 12 residues. The V gene's germline CDR1 is GTSNPN and CDR2 SVGIG (reference sequence). The CDR3 is CVCPWGGETQYF. DNA for the CDR3: TGTGTCTGCCCTTGGGGGGGAGAGACCCAGTACTTC.

The rearrangement uses TRBV11-2 and TRBJ1-1; a possible D gene is TRBD1 (6 bases). Germline CDR1 SGHAT, CDR2 FQNNGV. The CDR3 spans 14 residues. V was shortened by 4 bases and J by 4 bases, with 13 bases between the two germline ends. This CDR3 reads CASSSEGGGTEAFF. CDR3 coding DNA: TGTGCCAGCAGCTCAGAGGGGGGGGGCACTGAAGCTTTCTTT.

CDR3: CASSLAGGVRGEAFF. The DNA for the CDR3 is TGTGCCAGCAGCTTAGCGGGAGGCGTGCGGGGAGAAGCTTTCTTT. The gene calls are TRBV7-6 and TRBJ1-1; D is ambiguous. The CDR3 sequence is 15 residues long. CDR1 SGHVS and CDR2 FNYEAQ come from the germline V gene. Trimming left V 0 bases short and J 8 bases short, with 16 bases between.

CDR3 region: CASSLPGLAGSSYEQYF. Here the CDR3 DNA reads TGTGCCAGCAGTTTACCGGGACTAGCGGGGTCGTCCTACGAGCAGTACTTC. The chain is built from TRBV28 and TRBJ2-7; 13 positions agree with TRBD2. CDR3 size: 17 residues. Germline loops: CDR1 MDHEN, CDR2 SYDVKM. Trimming at V came to 2 bases and at J to 1 base, leaving 5 bases not matched to a gene.

J is TRBJ2-7 and V is TRBV19, with D possibly being TRBD2 (5 bases). V dropped 6 bases and J dropped 5 bases, with 23 bases sitting between them. Per the germline V gene, CDR1 is LNHDA and CDR2 is SQIVND (reference sequence). This CDR3 region has 16 residues. The DNA for the CDR3 is TGTGCCAGTAGCCCCGTGGGGTCCGGGGTCTACGACGAGCAGTACTTC. Translation: CASSPVGSGVYDEQYF.